What follows are 6 T cell receptor beta chains derived from one specimen sequenced in a study of CD8+CD57+ T cells in acquired aplastic anemia. Both TCR beta VDJ combination and CDR3 sequence profiling were carried out. Genomic DNA was the template for this profiling. TCRdb processed the reads anew with MiXCR; each CDR3 protein has one entry. Altogether 180,000 or so distinct CDR3 sequences are present, roughly half being singletons, with the ten largest covering about 1.8%. Sequencing involved patients with CD8+CD57+ cell expansion previously shown by flow cytometry. Sample: sorted CD4+, CD8+, or CD8+CD57+ T cells (not recorded which) from PBMCs. These TCRs come from a human donor with aplastic anemia.

This clonotype appeared many times. The J gene is TRBJ2-1, the V gene TRBV9, with 7 positions matching TRBD2. V trimming: 3 bases; J trimming: 1 base; junction bases outside the gene matches: 4. Per germline, CDR1 SGDLS and CDR2 YYNGEE. This CDR3 has 15 residues. The CDR3 is CASSEGTISYNEQFF. The CDR3 bases are TGTGCCAGCAGCGAGGGGACTATTTCCTACAATGAGCAGTTCTTC. The whole variable domain, filled in from reference TRBV9 and TRBJ2-1, reads DSGVTQTPKHLITATGQRVTLRCSPRSGDLSVYWYQQSLDQGLQFLIQYYNGEERAKGNILERFSAQQFPDLHSELNLSSLELGDSALYFCASSEGTISYNEQFFGPGTRLTVL.

The chain recombines TRBV12-3 or TRBV12-4 with TRBJ1-6, with D tentatively TRBD1 (5 bases). This CDR3 is 14 amino acids long. Trimming stripped 5 bases from V and 10 bases from J, with 15 bases between. The CDR3 loop is CASSGTGANSPLHF. CDR3 in DNA: TGTGCCAGCAGTGGAACCGGGGCTAACTCACCCCTCCACTTT.

As for this clonotype: A much larger clone is a single base away; this may be a read error. The rearrangement uses TRBV5-1 and TRBJ1-2, with D perhaps TRBD1 (6 bases). Per germline, CDR1 SGHRS and CDR2 YFSETQ. The CDR3 extends over 14 amino acids. V lost 2 bases and J lost 5, with 13 bases in between. The CDR3 region is CASSFDRREYGYTF. The CDR3 DNA reads TGCGCCAGCAGCTTCGACAGGAGGGAATATGGCTACACCTTC.

This sequence joins TRBV7-9 and TRBJ2-7, with 7 bases that match TRBD1. This CDR3 has 13 amino acids. Trimming took 6 bases from V and 2 from J; bases not matched to a gene: 4. CDR1 and CDR2 (germline): SEHNR, FQNEAQ (reference sequence). The CDR3 sequence: CASRSTGTYEQYF. CDR3 bases: TGTGCCAGCAGATCGACAGGGACCTACGAGCAGTACTTC.

A word on this clonotype: Just one base apart from a much larger clone, this may be a read error. The rearrangement links TRBV7-8 to TRBJ2-5; D not resolved. The germline V gene has CDR1 SGHVS and CDR2 FQNEAQ. The CDR3 is 13 amino acids. The CDR3 loop reads CAGSLNREETQYF. In DNA form, the CDR3 reads TGCGCCGGCAGCTTGAACAGAGAAGAGACCCAGTACTTC.

This clonotype was observed many times. The gene calls are TRBV25-1 and TRBJ1-1; D not certain. V was trimmed by 6 bases and J by 1 base, leaving 9 bases between them. Germline-derived CDR1 and CDR2 are MGHDK and SYGVNS. The CDR3 runs 13 residues. The CDR3 region is CASSLTWNTEAFF. The CDR3 DNA sequence: TGTGCCAGCAGCTTGACATGGAACACTGAAGCTTTCTTT. Full variable domain (rest looked up from reference TRBV25-1 and TRBJ1-1): EADIYQTPRYLVIGTGKKITLECSQTMGHDKMYWYQQDPGMELHLIHYSYGVNSTEKGDLSSESTVSRIRTEHFPLTLESARPSHTSQYLCASSLTWNTEAFFGQGTRLTVV.